The 21 T cell receptor beta chains given below trace back to one sample, sequenced in a study of T cells in Graves' hyperthyroidism and ophthalmopathy. Template material for amplifying TCR beta CDR3 regions consisted of RNA transcripts. HTBI primers were employed in a first-round RT-PCR of the TCR CDR3. TCRdb recomputed calls from the multiplex PCR reads with MiXCR, one row per CDR3 protein. Of about half a million distinct CDR3 sequences listed, around 24% are singletons. The specimen was blood. These receptors originate from a woman younger than 45 with Graves' ophthalmopathy.

This clonotype was counted a few times. This sequence joins TRBV30 and TRBJ2-7; D remains ambiguous. CDR3 length: 13 residues. V lost 0 bases, J lost 3 bases, and 9 bases lay in between. Looked up from germline, CDR1 is GTSNPN and CDR2 is SVGIG (reference sequence). The CDR3 sequence: CAWSVRANYEQYF. The DNA for the CDR3 is TGTGCCTGGAGTGTAAGGGCTAACTACGAGCAGTACTTC.

This clonotype was seen only a few times. This chain connects TRBV11-2 to TRBJ2-5, with D tentatively TRBD1 (6 bases). CDR3 length equals 13 residues. Between the trimmed V and J ends, which lost 6 bases and 5 bases, there was a span of 13 bases. Germline CDR1 SGHAT, CDR2 FQNNGV. The DNA of the CDR3 is TGTGCCAGCAGAAACAGGGCGGACGAGACCCAGTACTTC. Its translation is CASRNRADETQYF.

This clonotype was picked up many times. The rearrangement uses TRBV10-3 and TRBJ1-5; D possibly corresponds to TRBD1 (5 bases). The V end lost 7 bases, the J end lost 2 bases, and 15 bases lay between the germline ends. Germline CDR1 ENHRY, CDR2 SYGVKD. This CDR3 comprises 15 residues. CDR3 bases: TGTGCCATCATTCTCCAGGGACGGGGCAATCAGCCCCAGCATTTT. Translating gives CAIILQGRGNQPQHF.

This chain connects TRBV6-5 to TRBJ1-1; D remains unclear. Germline CDR1 MNHEY, CDR2 SVGAGI. Trimming removed 5 bases from V and 1 base from J, with 11 bases in between. The CDR3 loop spans 14 amino acids. The CDR3 spells CASSTRRANTEAFF. The CDR3 nucleotides read TGTGCCAGCAGTACGCGAAGGGCGAACACTGAAGCTTTCTTT.

Ten or more counts support this clonotype. The gene calls are TRBV30 and TRBJ1-5; D is perhaps TRBD1 (6 bases). The CDR3 spans 14 residues. Germline CDR1 and CDR2: GTSNPN and SVGIG (reference sequence). V was trimmed by 4 bases and J by 0 bases, leaving 10 bases between them. The CDR3 here is CAWNRDISNQPQHF. The CDR3 DNA reads as TGTGCCTGGAACCGGGACATTAGCAATCAGCCCCAGCATTTT.

This clonotype was detected many times. V gene TRBV7-2 combines with J gene TRBJ2-7; 8 positions agree with TRBD1. The CDR3 is made up of 15 amino acids. Per the germline V gene, CDR1 is SGHTA and CDR2 is FQGNSA. J was trimmed by 1 base and V by 5 bases; bases with no gene match: 7. For the CDR3, the DNA is TGTGCCAGCAGCGAACCGGGACAGGCTTCCTACGAGCAGTACTTC. Its protein product is CASSEPGQASYEQYF.

CDR3 loop: CASSLGDRTETQYF. CDR3 DNA sequence: TGTGCCAGCAGTTTAGGGGACAGGACAGAGACCCAGTACTTC. This chain links TRBV12-3 or TRBV12-4 with TRBJ2-5; TRBD1 agrees at 8 bases. Trimming removed 1 base from V and 4 bases from J; junction bases left unmatched: 2. The CDR3 loop spans 14 amino acids.

This clonotype appeared many times. The J gene is TRBJ1-2, the V gene TRBV4-3; 11 positions agree with TRBD1. CDR1 and CDR2 from the germline V gene are LGHNA and YSLEER. J was trimmed by 0 bases and V by 4 bases; bases with no gene match: 7. The CDR3 loop spans 17 amino acids. The CDR3 region is CASSRGQGAEANYGYTF. CDR3 sequence (DNA): TGCGCCAGCAGCCGCGGACAGGGGGCGGAAGCTAACTATGGCTACACCTTC.

This clonotype was observed at least ten times. The genes are TRBV12-3 or TRBV12-4 and TRBJ2-3; unclear D gene. The CDR3 runs to 15 residues. Trimming took 6 bases from V and 6 from J, leaving 19 bases between them. This chain's CDR3 is CASRQLPEMFDTQYF. CDR3 in DNA: TGTGCCAGCAGACAACTACCCGAGATGTTCGATACGCAGTATTTT.

In its sample, this clonotype was seen many times. CDR3 coding DNA: TGTGCCAGCAGCCCGGGACAGGAGGCAGTCGGAAACACCATATATTTT. Amino acid sequence: CASSPGQEAVGNTIYF. The rearrangement uses TRBV28 and TRBJ1-3; 8 bases match TRBD1. CDR3 length: 16 amino acids. Germline-derived CDR1 and CDR2 are MDHEN and SYDVKM. Losses at the gene ends were 6 bases for V and 4 bases for J; bases not matched to a gene: 11.

This clonotype appeared many times. The chain employs TRBV10-3 and TRBJ2-5; TRBD2 matches 10 bases. This CDR3 has 17 residues. With 3 bases clipped from V and 0 bases from J, the junction kept 7 bases outside the gene matches. In germline, CDR1 is ENHRY, CDR2 SYGVKD. The chain's CDR3 is CAISDPSGGKDQETQYF. CDR3 in DNA: TGTGCCATCAGTGATCCTAGCGGGGGCAAGGACCAAGAGACCCAGTACTTC.

Note on this clonotype: This may be a read error, as it is one base from a much larger clone. The CDR3 bases are TGTGCCAGCAGCCCGGGACAGGGGATGAACACTGAAACTTTCTTT. Translated: CASSPGQGMNTETFF. This chain uses TRBV3-1 with TRBJ1-1, with 10 bases identical to TRBD1. Germline assignment: CDR1 LGHDT and CDR2 YNNKEL (reference sequence). CDR3 size: 15 residues.

The chain combines TRBV28 with TRBJ2-7, with 10 bases identical to TRBD2. The junction had 9 bases not matched to a gene; V was cut back by 6 bases and J by 7 bases. The CDR3 loop spans 14 amino acids. Germline assignment: CDR1 MDHEN and CDR2 SYDVKM. As DNA, the CDR3 is TGTGCCAGCAGAGGGCTAGCGGGAGTGGATGAGCAGTACTTC. Its protein product is CASRGLAGVDEQYF. Full variable domain (missing parts from reference TRBV28 and TRBJ2-7): DVKVTQSSRYLVKRTGEKVFLECVQDMDHENMFWYRQDPGLGLRLIYFSYDVKMKEKGDIPEGYSVSREKKERFSLILESASTNQTSMYLCASRGLAGVDEQYFGPGTRLTVT.

In regard to this clonotype: It may be a read error: a sequence one base away is much more abundant. Because the CDR3 is missing its conserved closing phenylalanine or tryptophan, this is likely a read error. The gene calls are TRBV4-1 and TRBJ2-2; TRBD2 matches 14 bases. V shed 4 bases, J shed 3 bases, and the junction held 13 bases outside the gene matches. Germline CDR1 MGHRA, CDR2 YSYEKL. This CDR3 has 20 residues. In DNA form, the CDR3 reads TGCGCCAGCAGCCCCCTGAGCCAGGGACTAGCGGGGGAGGACACCGGGGAGCTGTTTGTT. Its translation is CASSPLSQGLAGEDTGELFV.

A single count supports this clonotype. The rearrangement uses TRBV24-1 and TRBJ2-7, with TRBD1 identical over 7 bases. The trim removed 7 bases at V and 5 bases at J, leaving 7 bases unmatched. Germline lookup yields CDR1 KGHDR and CDR2 SFDVKD. The CDR3 length is 13 residues. The CDR3 DNA reads TGTGCCACCAGGAGACAGGGAGACAACGAGCAGTACTTC. Its translation is CATRRQGDNEQYF.

This clonotype has more than one count but fewer than ten. V gene TRBV6-2 or TRBV6-3 combines with J gene TRBJ1-1; 7 nucleotides line up with TRBD1. Losses at the gene ends were 8 bases for V and 5 bases for J; bases not matched to a gene: 26. The CDR3 loop spans 19 amino acids. The germline CDR1 and CDR2 sequences are MNHEY and SVGEGT. This CDR3 reads CASQRRGGQGGARKTEAFF. CDR3 DNA sequence: TGTGCCAGCCAAAGGAGGGGGGGGCAGGGGGGCGCCCGAAAGACTGAAGCTTTCTTT.

This clonotype was counted at least ten times. This rearrangement joins TRBV6-2 or TRBV6-3 to TRBJ1-1; D remains unclear. CDR3 length equals 13 residues. Germline loops: CDR1 MNHEY, CDR2 SVGEGT. The ends were cut back, 2 bases at V and 3 bases at J, with 7 bases in the middle. CDR3 amino acids: CASSYGSYTEAFF. The CDR3 bases are TGTGCCAGCAGTTACGGCAGCTACACTGAAGCTTTCTTT.

This clonotype was observed many times. The chain carries TRBV27 and TRBJ2-7; D possibly corresponds to TRBD1 (6 bases). Trimming removed 7 bases from V and 4 bases from J, with 11 bases in between. Germline-derived CDR1 and CDR2 are MNHEY and SMNVEV (reference sequence). The CDR3 runs 12 residues. Here the CDR3 DNA reads TGTGCCAGCATTACAGGGTGGTACGAGCAGTACTTC. Protein: CASITGWYEQYF.

This clonotype was recorded many times. The chain couples TRBV6-1 to TRBJ1-2, with D perhaps TRBD1 (5 bases). With 5 bases removed from V and 8 bases from J, the gap between germline ends came to 12 bases. Germline loops: CDR1 MNHNS, CDR2 SASEGT. The CDR3 spans 12 residues. The CDR3 nucleotides are TGTGCCAGCAGTCGACAGCGGGGAGGCTACACCTTC. It encodes CASSRQRGGYTF.

This clonotype was counted a single time. The chain is built from TRBV6-2 or TRBV6-3 and TRBJ1-6, with 9 bases aligning to TRBD1. J gave up 3 bases and V 2 bases, and 11 bases lay outside the gene matches. Per germline, CDR1 MNHEY and CDR2 SVGEGT. CDR3 length: 19 amino acids. For the CDR3, the DNA is TGTGCCAGCAGTTACAGTGGGACAGGGTCCTCGATCTATAATTCACCCCTCCACTTT. Translating it yields CASSYSGTGSSIYNSPLHF.

V usage is TRBV19 and J usage is TRBJ1-5; no reliable D call. V lost 5 bases to trimming and J lost 4 bases, with 15 bases between them. Per germline, CDR1 LNHDA and CDR2 SQIVND (reference sequence). The CDR3 is made up of 15 amino acids. The CDR3 sequence is CASSPRRVGNQPQHF. The CDR3 coding sequence is TGTGCCAGTAGTCCGAGGAGGGTGGGAAATCAGCCCCAGCATTTT.